The rows below give T cell receptor beta chains drawn from one sample of a study of T cell clonotyping in hematopoietic cell transplantation. Using immunoSEQ multiplex PCR, the repertoire was profiled, and TCRdb retains in-frame clones only, with some absent. The profile shows several thousand clones, around nine tenths of them singletons. This specimen was peripheral blood mononuclear cells, taken 100 days after allogeneic stem cell transplant. Receptor source: a female patient aged 40-50 years who had an allogeneic stem cell transplant from a related donor, so the T cells may come from the graft donor. Some clones in this sample may be carry-over from other donors' samples. Each CDR3 is given with its conserved first and last residue. A D gene is named only where the DNA matches it firmly. Size values are once, few and many counts, or a class for expanded clones, and some rows have none.

j_gene | abundance | d_gene | v_gene | CDR3aa | CDR3nt
TRBJ1-1 | - | - | TRBV7-8 | CASSTDGGVWTEAFF | TGTGCCAGCAGCACGGACGGAGGGGTTTGGACTGAAGCTTTCTTT
TRBJ1-4 | - | - | TRBV2 | CASSERSGRTNEKLFF | TGTGCCAGCAGTGAACGTAGCGGAAGAACTAATGAAAAACTGTTTTTT
TRBJ1-1 | - | - | TRBV6-5 | CASSSLGGPNTEAFF | TGTGCCAGCAGTTCCTTGGGGGGACCGAACACTGAAGCTTTCTTT
TRBJ2-7 | - | TRBD2 | TRBV5-1 | CASSPTSGRASEQYF | TGCGCCAGCAGCCCGACTAGCGGGAGGGCCAGCGAGCAGTACTTC
TRBJ1-2 | - | - | TRBV10-1 | CASSDGGYGYTF | TGCGCCAGCAGTGATGGGGGTTATGGCTACACCTTC
TRBJ2-3 | - | - | TRBV2 | CASGPWIARTDTQYF | TGTGCCAGCGGGCCGTGGATAGCGCGCACAGATACGCAGTATTTT
TRBJ2-7 | - | - | TRBV13 | CASSLEGESYEQYF | TGTGCCAGCAGCTTAGAGGGCGAGTCCTACGAGCAGTACTTC
TRBJ1-1 | - | - | TRBV14 | CASSQDKELTEAFF | TGTGCCAGCAGCCAAGATAAAGAACTTACTGAAGCTTTCTTT
TRBJ1-5 | - | - | TRBV19 | CASTPRWGNNQPQHF | TGTGCCAGTACCCCCCGGTGGGGGAACAATCAGCCCCAGCATTTT
TRBJ2-5 | - | - | TRBV5-8 | CASSFSRMVTQYF | TGTGCCAGCAGCTTCTCTAGGATGGTTACCCAGTACTTC
TRBJ2-5 | large | TRBD1 | TRBV7-9 | CASSLATGEETQYF | TGTGCCAGCAGCTTAGCGACAGGGGAAGAGACCCAGTACTTC
TRBJ2-1 | once | - | TRBV5-4 | CASSFEDYNEQFF | TGTGCCAGCAGCTTTGAGGACTACAATGAGCAGTTCTTC
TRBJ1-1 | - | - | TRBV2 | CASSARPLGTNTEAFF | TGTGCCAGCAGTGCCAGACCCCTTGGGACGAACACTGAAGCTTTCTTT
TRBJ2-1 | - | - | TRBV30 | CAWSVLEREQFF | TGTGCCTGGAGTGTCTTGGAGCGTGAGCAGTTCTTC
TRBJ1-2 | - | TRBD1 | TRBV27 | CASSLYPSPRMDRGLVGYTF | TGTGCCAGCAGTTTATATCCTTCCCCCCGAATGGACAGGGGGCTAGTAGGCTACACCTTC
TRBJ2-3 | once | - | TRBV7-8 | CATSTTDTQYF | TGTGCCACCTCGACGACAGATACGCAGTATTTT
TRBJ1-2 | - | TRBD1 | TRBV6-1 | CASSEAIGQGFGGYTF | TGTGCCAGCAGTGAAGCAATCGGACAGGGCTTTGGGGGCTACACCTTC
TRBJ2-2 | once | - | TRBV7-9 | CASSLASVSRELFF | TGTGCCAGCAGCTTGGCTAGCGTCTCCCGGGAGCTGTTTTTT
TRBJ2-7 | - | - | TRBV23-1 | CASSHRDSPLSYEQYF | TGCGCCAGCAGTCATCGGGACTCCCCCCTCTCCTACGAGCAGTACTTC
TRBJ2-3 | - | - | TRBV9 | CASSVSGYGTDTQYF | TGTGCCAGCAGCGTATCCGGTTACGGCACAGATACGCAGTATTTT
TRBJ2-7 | - | - | TRBV5-8 | CASSLGETGYEQYF | TGTGCCAGCAGCTTGGGTGAGACGGGCTACGAGCAGTACTTC
TRBJ2-3 | - | - | TRBV10-1 | CASSRATDTQYF | TGCGCCAGCAGTAGGGCCACAGATACGCAGTATTTT
TRBJ1-2 | - | - | TRBV4-3 | CASSQDRGDGYTF | TGCGCCAGCAGCCAAGACCGGGGGGATGGCTACACCTTC
TRBJ2-5 | - | - | TRBV7-3 | CASSLSARETQYF | TGTGCCAGCAGCCTTAGCGCCCGAGAGACCCAGTACTTC
TRBJ2-5 | - | TRBD2 | TRBV5-6 | CASSSGETRQETQYF | TGTGCCAGCAGCAGCGGGGAGACCCGTCAAGAGACCCAGTACTTC
TRBJ2-7 | - | - | TRBV11-3 | CASSLDPGKGSYEQYF | TGTGCCAGCAGCTTAGATCCTGGGAAGGGCTCCTACGAGCAGTACTTC
TRBJ1-1 | few | - | TRBV21-1 | CASSKDLGLGEAFF | TGTGCCAGCAGCAAAGATTTAGGACTAGGTGAAGCTTTCTTT
TRBJ1-4 | few | - | TRBV7-8 | CASSLLDLNEKLFF | TGTGCCAGCAGCCTACTGGACTTGAATGAAAAACTGTTTTTT
TRBJ1-5 | - | TRBD1 | TRBV10-3 | CAISERQGVGNQPQHF | TGTGCCATCAGTGAAAGACAGGGGGTTGGTAATCAGCCCCAGCATTTT
TRBJ1-4 | few | TRBD1 | TRBV5-1 | CASSGGQAGGEKLFF | TGCGCCAGCAGCGGGGGACAGGCGGGAGGGGAAAAACTGTTTTTT
TRBJ2-3 | - | TRBD1 | TRBV7-2 | CASSFGTGGSDTQYF | TGTGCCAGCAGCTTCGGGACAGGGGGATCAGATACGCAGTATTTT
TRBJ2-7 | - | TRBD2 | TRBV30 | CAWSLAGVTYEQYF | TGTGCCTGGAGCCTAGCGGGAGTCACCTACGAGCAGTACTTC
TRBJ1-5 | - | - | TRBV19 | CASSIAPDSNQPQHF | TGTGCCAGTAGTATAGCCCCGGACAGCAATCAGCCCCAGCATTTT
TRBJ2-7 | - | - | TRBV6-6 | CASSPGFYYEQYF | TGTGCCAGCAGCCCAGGGTTTTATTACGAGCAGTACTTC
TRBJ1-2 | - | - | TRBV5-1 | CASSPGTVLANYGYTF | TGCGCCAGCAGCCCGGGAACAGTGTTGGCTAACTATGGCTACACCTTC
TRBJ2-1 | - | TRBD2 | TRBV29-1 | CSVASGASSYNEQFF | TGCAGCGTGGCTAGCGGAGCGTCCTCCTACAATGAGCAGTTCTTC
TRBJ1-2 | - | - | TRBV7-2 | CASSQNIWWEDLYGYTF | TGTGCCAGCAGCCAAAATATTTGGTGGGAAGATCTATATGGCTACACCTTC
TRBJ1-5 | - | - | TRBV5-1 | CASSEGPGQPQHF | TGCGCCAGCAGCGAGGGTCCGGGGCAGCCCCAGCATTTT
TRBJ2-2 | - | - | TRBV19 | CASSIGEHDTGELFF | TGTGCCAGTAGTATCGGGGAGCACGACACCGGGGAGCTGTTTTTT
TRBJ2-7 | - | TRBD1 | TRBV11-2 | CASSPGDRVSEQYF | TGTGCCAGCAGTCCCGGGGACAGGGTCTCCGAGCAGTACTTC
TRBJ2-1 | - | - | TRBV4-1 | CASSQGEYNEQFF | TGCGCCAGCAGCCAAGGCGAGTACAATGAGCAGTTCTTC
TRBJ1-1 | - | - | TRBV9 | CASSVEGRGTEAFF | TGTGCCAGCAGCGTAGAGGGAAGGGGTACTGAAGCTTTCTTT
TRBJ1-1 | - | TRBD1 | TRBV2 | CARGQFTEAFF | TGTGCCAGGGGACAGTTCACTGAAGCTTTCTTT
TRBJ1-3 | - | - | TRBV28 | CASTPFAFSGNTIYF | TGTGCCAGTACCCCGTTCGCTTTTTCTGGAAACACCATATATTTT
TRBJ1-1 | - | - | TRBV27 | CASSSQVGGGDTEAFF | TGTGCCAGCAGTTCCCAGGTGGGAGGAGGTGACACTGAAGCTTTCTTT
TRBJ1-3 | few | TRBD1 | TRBV18 | CASSSTGGVANTIYF | TGTGCCAGCTCGTCGACAGGGGGCGTCGCAAACACCATATATTTT
TRBJ2-7 | - | - | TRBV13 | CASSLKYEQYF | TGTGCCAGCAGCTTAAAGTACGAGCAGTACTTC
TRBJ2-7 | - | TRBD2 | TRBV9 | CASSVGAGGTSYEQYF | TGTGCCAGCAGCGTAGGGGCGGGAGGCACCTCCTACGAGCAGTACTTC
TRBJ1-4 | - | - | TRBV7-9 | CASSLVWEKLFF | TGTGCCAGCAGCTTAGTATGGGAAAAACTGTTTTTT